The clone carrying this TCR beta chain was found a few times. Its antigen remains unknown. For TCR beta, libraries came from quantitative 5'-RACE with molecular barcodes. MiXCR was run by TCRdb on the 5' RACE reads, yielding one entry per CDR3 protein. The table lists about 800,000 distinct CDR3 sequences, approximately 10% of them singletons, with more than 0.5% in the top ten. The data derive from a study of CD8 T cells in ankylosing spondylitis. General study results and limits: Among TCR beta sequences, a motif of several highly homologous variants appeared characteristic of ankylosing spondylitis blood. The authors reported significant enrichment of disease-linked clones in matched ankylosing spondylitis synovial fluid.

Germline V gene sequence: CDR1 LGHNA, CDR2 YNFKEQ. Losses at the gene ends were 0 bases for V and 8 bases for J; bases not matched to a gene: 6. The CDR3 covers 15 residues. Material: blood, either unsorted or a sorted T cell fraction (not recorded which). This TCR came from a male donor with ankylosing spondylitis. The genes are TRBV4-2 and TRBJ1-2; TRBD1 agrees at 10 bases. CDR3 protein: CASSQEAGQGIGYTF. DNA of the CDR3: TGTGCCAGCAGCCAAGAGGCGGGACAGGGGATCGGCTACACCTTC.